The clone carrying this T cell receptor (beta chain) has only a few counts. The antigen is not known. Cultured CD4+ T cell DNA was sequenced using the Oncomine TCR Beta short-read assay. TCRdb re-called the PCR reads through MiXCR, storing one row per CDR3 protein. Of fewer than 15,000 distinct CDR3 sequences detected, less than 55% appear once; the ten largest clones hold around 19%. As for treatment: roughly ten-day PBMC culture with coronavirus spike peptide pools or control peptides (ViraFEST assay). The dates of positive PCR tests extended from March through December 2020 and came before the US Alpha, Beta and Delta variants. PBMC cultures, at about 1.8 million cells per well, received about 10 IU/ml IL-2 and about 9.3 ug/ml peptide pools. The sample belongs to a study of vaccination and CD4 T cells after COVID-19. V was trimmed by 7 bases and J by 4 bases, leaving 14 bases between them. Germline CDR1 and CDR2: MNHNS and SASEGT. This CDR3 contains 13 residues.

The sequence was collected from a human donor with COVID-19. V usage is TRBV6-1 and J usage is TRBJ2-7, with D maybe TRBD1 (6 bases). Sequencing used cultured CD4+ T cells from blood. CDR3 loop: CASTEEGVYEQYF. The CDR3 nucleotides read TGTGCCAGCACCGAAGAGGGGGTTTACGAGCAGTACTTC.